This TCR beta chain came from a study of blood T cell repertoires in COVID-19. Sequenced by immunoSEQ multiplex PCR; TCRdb stores in-frame clones only, minus some. The table has 52,000 or so clones, about 78% seen once. Trimming cost V 5 bases and J 9 bases; bases outside gene matches: 8. Per germline, CDR1 MNHEY and CDR2 SVGAGI. The CDR3 contains 15 residues. The sequencing sample was made of peripheral blood. The receptor was isolated from a man aged 45-65 years with active or convalescent COVID-19. The J gene is TRBJ1-6, the V gene TRBV6-5, with TRBD1 matching over 9 bases. The CDR3 region is CASSKQGANSSPLHF. In nucleotides, the CDR3 is TGTGCCAGCAGTAAACAGGGGGCTAATAGTTCACCCCTCCACTTT.